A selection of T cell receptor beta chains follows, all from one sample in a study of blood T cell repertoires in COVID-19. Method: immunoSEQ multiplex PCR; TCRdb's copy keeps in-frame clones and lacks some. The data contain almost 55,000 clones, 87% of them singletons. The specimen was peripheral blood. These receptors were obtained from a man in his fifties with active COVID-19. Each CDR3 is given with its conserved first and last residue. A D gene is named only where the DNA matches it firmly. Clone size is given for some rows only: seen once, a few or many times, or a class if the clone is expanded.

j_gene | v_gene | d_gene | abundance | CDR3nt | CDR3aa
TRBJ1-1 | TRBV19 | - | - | TGTGCCAGTAGTATAGATCACGCGATGAACACTGAAGCTTTCTTT | CASSIDHAMNTEAFF
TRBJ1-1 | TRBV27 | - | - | TGTGCCAGCAGTTCCCCGGGTATGGCTGAAGCTTTCTTT | CASSSPGMAEAFF
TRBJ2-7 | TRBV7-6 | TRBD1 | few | TGTGCCAGCAGCCCAGAGACAGGGGCCAAGAACGAGCAGTACTTC | CASSPETGAKNEQYF
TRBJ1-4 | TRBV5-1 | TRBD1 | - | TGCGCCAGCAGCTCGGGACAGCCTAATGAAAAACTGTTTTTT | CASSSGQPNEKLFF
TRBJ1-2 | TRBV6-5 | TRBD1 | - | TGTGCCAGCACTACCGAGGGACAGATCTATGGCTACACCTTC | CASTTEGQIYGYTF
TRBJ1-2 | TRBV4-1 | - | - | TGCGCCAGCAGCCACCGGGACTATGGCTACACCTTC | CASSHRDYGYTF
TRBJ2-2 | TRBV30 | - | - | TGTGCCTGCGGCTCCCGACTACATACCGGGGAGCTGTTTTTT | CACGSRLHTGELFF
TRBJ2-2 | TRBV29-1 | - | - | TGCAGCGTTGCCGGCGGGTTGAACACCGGGGAGCTGTTTTTT | CSVAGGLNTGELFF
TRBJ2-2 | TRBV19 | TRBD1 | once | TGTGCCAGTAGATACGACAGGGTGTCCGGGGAGCTGTTTTTT | CASRYDRVSGELFF
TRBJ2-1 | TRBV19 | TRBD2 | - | TGTGCCAGTAGTATAGTAGGGCGGGCTAGCGGCAACAATGAGCAGTTCTTC | CASSIVGRASGNNEQFF
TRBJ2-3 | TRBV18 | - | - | TGTGCCAGCTCATCTAAGACTACAGATACGCAGTATTTT | CASSSKTTDTQYF
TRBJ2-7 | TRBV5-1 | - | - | TGCGCCAGCAGCTTCGGGAGCTCCTACGAGCAGTACTTC | CASSFGSSYEQYF
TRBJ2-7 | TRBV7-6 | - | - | TGTGCCAGCAGCTTAGTCGGGACAAGCGGCGAGCAGTACTTC | CASSLVGTSGEQYF
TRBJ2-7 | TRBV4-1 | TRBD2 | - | TGCGCCAGCAGCCAAGAACTAGCGGTACCCTACGAGCAGTACTTC | CASSQELAVPYEQYF
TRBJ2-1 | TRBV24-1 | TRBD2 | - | TGTGCCACCAGTCGGCTCGGGGAGGGTAGCAATGAGCAGTTCTTC | CATSRLGEGSNEQFF
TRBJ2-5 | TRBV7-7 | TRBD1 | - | TGTGCCAGCAGCTTAGGTAGGGGACAGACTCAAGAGACCCAGTACTTC | CASSLGRGQTQETQYF
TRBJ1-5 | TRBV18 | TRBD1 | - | TGTGCCAGCTCACCGGGACAGAATCAGCCCCAGCATTTT | CASSPGQNQPQHF
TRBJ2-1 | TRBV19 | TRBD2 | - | TGTGCCAGTAGTGGGGGGGGTAGCGGGTACAATGAGCAGTTCTTC | CASSGGGSGYNEQFF
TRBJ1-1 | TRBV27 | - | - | TGTGCCAGCAGTTTAGATACAGAGGGGGACACTGAAGCTTTCTTT | CASSLDTEGDTEAFF
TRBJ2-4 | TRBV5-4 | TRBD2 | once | TGTGCCAGCAGCTCGTTTGGTAGCGGGGAAAACATTCAGTACTTC | CASSSFGSGENIQYF
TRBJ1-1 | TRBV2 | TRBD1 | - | TGTGCCAGCAGTGAAGGACAGGGGACGACTGAAGCTTTCTTT | CASSEGQGTTEAFF
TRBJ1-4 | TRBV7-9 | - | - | TGTGCCAGCAGCTTTTTCGGGAGTACGCGTGAAAAACTGTTTTTT | CASSFFGSTREKLFF
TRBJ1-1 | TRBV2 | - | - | TGTGCCAGCAACACAGCGGCCGATACTGAAGCTTTCTTT | CASNTAADTEAFF
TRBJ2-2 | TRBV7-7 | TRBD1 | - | TGTGCCAGCAGTCCAGGGGCCCCGACAGGGCCCGGGGAGCTGTTTTTT | CASSPGAPTGPGELFF
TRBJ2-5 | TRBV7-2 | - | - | TGTGCCAGCAGCTTAGGTGGCGGGGCCCAAGAGACCCAGTACTTC | CASSLGGGAQETQYF
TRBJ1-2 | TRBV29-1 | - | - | TGCAGCGTTGTGGGGGGTGAAAACTATGGCTACACCTTC | CSVVGGENYGYTF
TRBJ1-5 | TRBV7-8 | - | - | TGTGCCAGCAGCTTAGTCCGGGGGAGCAATCAGCCCCAGCATTTT | CASSLVRGSNQPQHF
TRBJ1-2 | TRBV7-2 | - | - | TGTGCCAGCAGCTTAGGGGGGGTTGGGAATGGCTACACCTTC | CASSLGGVGNGYTF
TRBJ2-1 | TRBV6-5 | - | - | TGTGCCAGCAGTTACCGGACACCCTACAATGAGCAGTTCTTC | CASSYRTPYNEQFF
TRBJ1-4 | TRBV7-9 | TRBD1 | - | TGTGCCAGCAGGGAGGGACAGGGTAGCGAAAAACTGTTTTTT | CASREGQGSEKLFF
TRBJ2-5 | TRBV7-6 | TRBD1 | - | TGTGCCAGCAGCCGACAGGGGGGGGTGGAGACCCAGTACTTC | CASSRQGGVETQYF
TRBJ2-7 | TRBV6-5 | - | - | TGTGCCAGCAGTTACTTGCCGGAGGGGACCTACGAGCAGTACTTC | CASSYLPEGTYEQYF
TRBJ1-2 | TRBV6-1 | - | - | TGTGCCAGCAGTGAACAGGGGTGGGGTTTGCACGGCTACACCTTC | CASSEQGWGLHGYTF
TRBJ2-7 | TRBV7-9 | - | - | TGTGCCAGCAGCGCGACGGGGGACGAGCAGTACTTC | CASSATGDEQYF
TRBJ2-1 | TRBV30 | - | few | TGTGCCTGGGCCCCCCCACAGTTCTTC | CAWAPPQFF
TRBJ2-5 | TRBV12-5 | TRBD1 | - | TGTGCTAGTGGCAGGACAGGGACAGAGACCCAGTACTTC | CASGRTGTETQYF
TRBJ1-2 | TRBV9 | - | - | TGTGCCAGCAGCGTAGACGTACGGCAGGGGCATGGCTACACCTTC | CASSVDVRQGHGYTF
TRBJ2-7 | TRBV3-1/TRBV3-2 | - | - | TGTGCCAGCAGCCAAGATGGGGCTAGATCCTACGAGCAGTACTTC | CASSQDGARSYEQYF
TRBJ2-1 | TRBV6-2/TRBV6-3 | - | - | TGTGCCAGCAGTCACCCGTTTCTTCGGAGATACGGCAATGAGCAGTTCTTC | CASSHPFLRRYGNEQFF
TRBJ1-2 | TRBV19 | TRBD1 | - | TGTGCCAGTAGTATAGGAGGACAGGGAAGCTACACCTTC | CASSIGGQGSYTF
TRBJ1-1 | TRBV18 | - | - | TGTGCCAGCTCACCGGAGACCGGGTACTCTTCCACTGAAGCTTTCTTT | CASSPETGYSSTEAFF
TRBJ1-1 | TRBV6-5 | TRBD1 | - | TGTGCCAGCAGTTACTCCTCTAGGACAGGCCTTCGGTTT | CASSYSSRTGLRF
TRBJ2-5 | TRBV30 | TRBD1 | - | TGTGCCTGGAGTAAGGGGGCTGGTGGGACCCAGTACTTC | CAWSKGAGGTQYF
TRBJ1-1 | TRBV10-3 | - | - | TGTGCCATCAGTGAGTCAGCAGGGTTGAACACTGAAGCTTTCTTT | CAISESAGLNTEAFF
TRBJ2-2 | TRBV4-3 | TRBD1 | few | TGCGCCAGCAGCCACCCTAGACAGGGCCTGAACACCGGGGAGCTGTTTTTT | CASSHPRQGLNTGELFF
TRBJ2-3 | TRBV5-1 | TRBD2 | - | TGCGCCAGCAGCCGGGGGACTAGCGGGAGCGGAGATACGCAGTATTTT | CASSRGTSGSGDTQYF
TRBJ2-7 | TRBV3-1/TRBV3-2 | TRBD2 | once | TGTGCCAGCAGCGGCTCCATAGCGGGGAGCTCCTACGAGCAGTACTTC | CASSGSIAGSSYEQYF